This T cell receptor (beta chain) originates from a study of blood T cell repertoires in COVID-19. Study at large: The samples span acute and convalescent COVID-19 from the United States, Italy and Spain. The analysed material was cDNA or gDNA that came from T cells, B-cell-depleted T cells, or PBMCs.

This CDR3 comprises 18 residues. Germline lookup yields CDR1 GTSNPN and CDR2 SVGIG (reference sequence). Trimming took 4 bases from V and 1 from J, leaving 25 bases between them. The authors' processing: Estimation of nucleated cell counts relied on the amplification of reference gene primers. The method was immunoSEQ multiplex PCR; TCRdb's version includes in-frame clones alone and lacks a portion of them. V, J and clone size reflect that table, while D and trimming were determined from the DNA. The table has about 220,000 clones, roughly 90% seen once. The chain links TRBV30 to TRBJ1-1, with D possibly matching TRBD1 (6 bases). The receptor was isolated from a middle-aged man with active or convalescent COVID-19. Specimen: peripheral blood. CDR3 DNA: TGTGCCTGGATCTCGGGGGGCATATTCCCCTCTCAGAACACTGAAGCTTTCTTT. As protein: CAWISGGIFPSQNTEAFF.